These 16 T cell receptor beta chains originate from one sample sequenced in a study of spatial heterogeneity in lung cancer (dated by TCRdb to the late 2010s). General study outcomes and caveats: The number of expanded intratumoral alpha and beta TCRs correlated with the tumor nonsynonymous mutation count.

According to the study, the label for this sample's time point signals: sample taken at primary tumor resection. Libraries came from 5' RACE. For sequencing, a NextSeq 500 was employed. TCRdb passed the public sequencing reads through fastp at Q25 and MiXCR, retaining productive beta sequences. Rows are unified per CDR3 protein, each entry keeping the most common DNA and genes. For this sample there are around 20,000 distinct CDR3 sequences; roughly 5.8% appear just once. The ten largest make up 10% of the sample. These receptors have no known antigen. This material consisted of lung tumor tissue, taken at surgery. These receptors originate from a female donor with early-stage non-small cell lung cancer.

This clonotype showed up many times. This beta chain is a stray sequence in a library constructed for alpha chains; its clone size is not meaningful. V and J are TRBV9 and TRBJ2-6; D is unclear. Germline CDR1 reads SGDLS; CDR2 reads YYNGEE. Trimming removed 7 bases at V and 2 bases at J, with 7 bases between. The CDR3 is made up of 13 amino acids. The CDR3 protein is CASPEAGANVLTF. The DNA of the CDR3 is TGTGCCAGCCCCGAGGCTGGGGCCAACGTCCTGACTTTC.

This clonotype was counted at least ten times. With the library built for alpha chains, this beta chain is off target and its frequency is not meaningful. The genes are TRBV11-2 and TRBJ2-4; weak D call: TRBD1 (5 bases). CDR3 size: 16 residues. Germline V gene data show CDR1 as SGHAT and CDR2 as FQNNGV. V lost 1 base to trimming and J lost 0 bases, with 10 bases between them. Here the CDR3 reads CASSLVWGEAKNIQYF. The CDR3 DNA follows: TGTGCCAGCAGCTTAGTATGGGGCGAAGCCAAAAACATTCAGTACTTC.

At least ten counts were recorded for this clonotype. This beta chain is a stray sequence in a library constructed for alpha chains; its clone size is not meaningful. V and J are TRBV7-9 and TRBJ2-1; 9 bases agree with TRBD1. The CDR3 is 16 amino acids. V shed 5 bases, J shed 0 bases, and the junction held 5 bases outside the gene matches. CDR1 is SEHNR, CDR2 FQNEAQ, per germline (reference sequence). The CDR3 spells CASSPQDRGSYNEQFF. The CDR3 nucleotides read TGTGCCAGCAGCCCCCAGGACAGGGGCTCCTACAATGAGCAGTTCTTC.

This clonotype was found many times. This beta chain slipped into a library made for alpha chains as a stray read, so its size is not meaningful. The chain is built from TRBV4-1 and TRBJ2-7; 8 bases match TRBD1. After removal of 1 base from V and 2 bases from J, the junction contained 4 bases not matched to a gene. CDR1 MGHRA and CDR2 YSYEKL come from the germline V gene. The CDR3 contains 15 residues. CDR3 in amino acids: CASSQGRTGTYEQYF. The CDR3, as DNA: TGCGCCAGCAGCCAAGGCAGGACAGGGACCTACGAGCAGTACTTC.

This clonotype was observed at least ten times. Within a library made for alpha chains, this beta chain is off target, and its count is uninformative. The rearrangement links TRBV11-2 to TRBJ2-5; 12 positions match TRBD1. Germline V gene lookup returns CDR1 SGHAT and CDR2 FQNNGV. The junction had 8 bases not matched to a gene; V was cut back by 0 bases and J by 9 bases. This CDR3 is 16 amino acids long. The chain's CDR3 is CASSLEGDRGRSSQYF. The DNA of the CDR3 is TGTGCCAGCAGCTTAGAGGGGGACAGGGGGCGGTCTTCCCAGTACTTC.

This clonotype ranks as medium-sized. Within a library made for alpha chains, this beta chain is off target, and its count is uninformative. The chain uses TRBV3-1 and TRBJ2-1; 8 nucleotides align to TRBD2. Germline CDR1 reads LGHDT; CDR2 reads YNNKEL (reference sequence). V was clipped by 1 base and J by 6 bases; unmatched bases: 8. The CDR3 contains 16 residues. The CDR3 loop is CASSQGTGLAFNEQFF. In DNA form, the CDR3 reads TGTGCCAGCAGCCAAGGGACTGGACTAGCCTTCAATGAGCAGTTCTTC.

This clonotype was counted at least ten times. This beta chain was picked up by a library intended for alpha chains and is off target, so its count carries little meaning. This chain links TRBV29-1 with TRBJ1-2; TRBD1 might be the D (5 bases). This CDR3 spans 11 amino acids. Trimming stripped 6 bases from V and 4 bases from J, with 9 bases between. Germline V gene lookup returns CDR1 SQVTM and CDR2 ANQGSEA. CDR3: CSVGHGYGYTF. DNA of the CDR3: TGCAGCGTCGGACACGGCTATGGCTACACCTTC.

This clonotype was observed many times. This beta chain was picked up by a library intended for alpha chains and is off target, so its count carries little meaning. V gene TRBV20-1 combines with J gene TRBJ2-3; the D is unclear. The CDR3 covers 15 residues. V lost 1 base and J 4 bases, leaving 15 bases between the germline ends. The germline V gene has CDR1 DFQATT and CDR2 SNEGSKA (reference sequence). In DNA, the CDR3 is TGCAGTGCTAGAGGGGTCTTAGCAGACTCAGATACGCAGTATTTT. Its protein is CSARGVLADSDTQYF.

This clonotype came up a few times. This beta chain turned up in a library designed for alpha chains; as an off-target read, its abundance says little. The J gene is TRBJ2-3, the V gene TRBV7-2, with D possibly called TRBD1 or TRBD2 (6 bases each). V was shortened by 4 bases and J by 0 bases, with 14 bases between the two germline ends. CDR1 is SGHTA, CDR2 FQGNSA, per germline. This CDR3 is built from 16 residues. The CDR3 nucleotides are TGTGCCAGCAGCTCTCCGTGGGGGGCGAGCACAGATACGCAGTATTTT. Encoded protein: CASSSPWGASTDTQYF.

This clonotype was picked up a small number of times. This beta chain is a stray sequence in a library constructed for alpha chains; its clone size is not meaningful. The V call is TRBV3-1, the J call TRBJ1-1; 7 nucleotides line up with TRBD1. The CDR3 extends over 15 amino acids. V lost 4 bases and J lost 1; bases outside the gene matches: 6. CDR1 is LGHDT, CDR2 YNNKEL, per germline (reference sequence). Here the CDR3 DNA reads TGTGCCAGCAGCCGGGAACAGGGGTCGAACACTGAAGCTTTCTTT. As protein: CASSREQGSNTEAFF. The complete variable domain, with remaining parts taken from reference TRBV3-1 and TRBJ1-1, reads DTAVSQTPKYLVTQMGNDKSIKCEQNLGHDTMYWYKQDSKKFLKIMFSYNNKELIINETVPNRFSPKSPDKAHLNLHINSLELGDSAVYFCASSREQGSNTEAFFGQGTRLTVV.

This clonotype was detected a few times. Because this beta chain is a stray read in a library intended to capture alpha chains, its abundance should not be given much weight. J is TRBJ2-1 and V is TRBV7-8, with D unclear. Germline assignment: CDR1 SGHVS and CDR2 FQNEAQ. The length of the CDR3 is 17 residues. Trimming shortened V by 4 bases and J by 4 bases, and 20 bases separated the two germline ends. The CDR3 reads CASSSIVAALRYNEQFF. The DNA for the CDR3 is TGTGCCAGCAGCTCCATAGTGGCGGCCCTGCGGTACAATGAGCAGTTCTTC.

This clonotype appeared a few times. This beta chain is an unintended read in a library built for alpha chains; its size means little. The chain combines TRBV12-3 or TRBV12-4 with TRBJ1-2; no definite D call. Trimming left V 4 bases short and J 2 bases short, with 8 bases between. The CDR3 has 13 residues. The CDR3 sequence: CASSSDGNYGYTF. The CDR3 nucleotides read TGTGCCAGCAGTTCGGACGGGAACTATGGCTACACCTTC.

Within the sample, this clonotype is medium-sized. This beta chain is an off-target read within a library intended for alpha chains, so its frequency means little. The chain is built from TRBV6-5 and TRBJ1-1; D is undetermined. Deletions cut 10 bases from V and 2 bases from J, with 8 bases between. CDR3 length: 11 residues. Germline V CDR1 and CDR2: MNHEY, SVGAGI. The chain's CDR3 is CATLFNTEAFF. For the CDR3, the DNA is TGTGCCACCTTGTTCAACACTGAAGCTTTCTTT.

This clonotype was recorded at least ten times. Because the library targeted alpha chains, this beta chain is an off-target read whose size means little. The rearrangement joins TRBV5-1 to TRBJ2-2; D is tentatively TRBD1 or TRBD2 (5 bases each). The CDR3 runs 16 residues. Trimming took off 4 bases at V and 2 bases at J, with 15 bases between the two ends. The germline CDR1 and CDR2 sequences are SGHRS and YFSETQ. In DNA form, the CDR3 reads TGCGCCAGCAGCCGTCCAGAGGGGCCCAACACCGGGGAGCTGTTTTTT. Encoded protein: CASSRPEGPNTGELFF.

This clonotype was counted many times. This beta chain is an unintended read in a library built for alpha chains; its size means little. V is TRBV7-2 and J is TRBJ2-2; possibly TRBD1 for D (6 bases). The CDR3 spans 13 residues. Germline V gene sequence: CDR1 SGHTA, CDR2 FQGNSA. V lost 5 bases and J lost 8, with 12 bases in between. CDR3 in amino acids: CASSLGTSGELFF. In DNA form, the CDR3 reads TGTGCCAGCAGCCTAGGGACATCGGGGGAGCTGTTTTTT.

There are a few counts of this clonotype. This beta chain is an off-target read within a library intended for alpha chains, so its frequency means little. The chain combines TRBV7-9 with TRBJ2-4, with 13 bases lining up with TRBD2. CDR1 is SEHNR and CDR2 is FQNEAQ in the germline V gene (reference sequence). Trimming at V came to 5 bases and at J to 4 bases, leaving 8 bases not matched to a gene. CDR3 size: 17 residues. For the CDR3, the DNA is TGTGCCAGCAGCAATAGGACTAGCGGGAGTGGGAAAAACATTCAGTACTTC. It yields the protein CASSNRTSGSGKNIQYF.